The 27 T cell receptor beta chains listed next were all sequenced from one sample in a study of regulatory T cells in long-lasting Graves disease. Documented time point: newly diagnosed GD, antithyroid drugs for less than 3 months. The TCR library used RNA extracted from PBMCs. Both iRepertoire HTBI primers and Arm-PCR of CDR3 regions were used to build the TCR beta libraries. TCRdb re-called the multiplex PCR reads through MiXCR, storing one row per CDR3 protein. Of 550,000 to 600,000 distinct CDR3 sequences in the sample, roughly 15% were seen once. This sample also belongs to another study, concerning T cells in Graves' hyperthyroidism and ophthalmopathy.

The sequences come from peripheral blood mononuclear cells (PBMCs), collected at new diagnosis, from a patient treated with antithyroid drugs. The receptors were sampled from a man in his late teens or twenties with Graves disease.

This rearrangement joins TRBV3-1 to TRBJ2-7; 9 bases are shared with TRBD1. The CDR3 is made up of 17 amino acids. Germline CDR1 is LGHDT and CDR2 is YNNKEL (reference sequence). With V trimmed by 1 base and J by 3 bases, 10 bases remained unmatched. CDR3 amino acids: CASSQGLIGQGSYEQYF. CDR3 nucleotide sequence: TGTGCCAGCAGCCAAGGCCTGATAGGACAGGGGAGCTACGAGCAGTACTTC.

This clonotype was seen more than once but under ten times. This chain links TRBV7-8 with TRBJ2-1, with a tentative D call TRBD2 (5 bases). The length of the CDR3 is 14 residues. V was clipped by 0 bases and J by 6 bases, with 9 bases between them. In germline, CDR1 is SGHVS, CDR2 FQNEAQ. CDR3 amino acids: CASSLAPRGNEQFF. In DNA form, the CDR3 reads TGTGCCAGCAGCTTAGCCCCACGGGGCAATGAGCAGTTCTTC.

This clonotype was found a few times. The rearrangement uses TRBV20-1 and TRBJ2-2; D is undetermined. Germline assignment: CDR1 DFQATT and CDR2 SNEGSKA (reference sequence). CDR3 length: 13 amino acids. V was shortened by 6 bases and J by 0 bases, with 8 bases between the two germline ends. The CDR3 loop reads CSAPGPNTGELFF. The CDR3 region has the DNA TGCAGTGCGCCAGGCCCGAACACCGGGGAGCTGTTTTTT.

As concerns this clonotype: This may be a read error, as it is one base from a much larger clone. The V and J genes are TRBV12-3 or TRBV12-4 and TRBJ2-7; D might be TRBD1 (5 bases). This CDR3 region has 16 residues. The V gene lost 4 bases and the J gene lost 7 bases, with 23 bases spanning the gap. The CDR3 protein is CASSSVTGAPHNEQYF. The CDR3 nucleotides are TGTGCCAGCAGTTCCGTTACAGGAGCTCCTCACAATGAGCAGTACTTC.

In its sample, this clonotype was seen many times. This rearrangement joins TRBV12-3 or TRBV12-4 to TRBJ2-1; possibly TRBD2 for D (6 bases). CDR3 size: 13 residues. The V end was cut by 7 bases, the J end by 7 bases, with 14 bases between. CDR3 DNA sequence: TGTGCCAGCACCCCGGGACTCGGGAATGAGCAGTTCTTC. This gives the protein CASTPGLGNEQFF.

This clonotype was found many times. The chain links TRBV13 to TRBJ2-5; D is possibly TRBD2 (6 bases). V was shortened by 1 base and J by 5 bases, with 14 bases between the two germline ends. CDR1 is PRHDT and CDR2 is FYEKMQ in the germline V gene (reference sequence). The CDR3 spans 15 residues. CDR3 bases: TGTGCCAGCAGCTTAGCTTCCACTGGAGGGGAGACCCAGTACTTC. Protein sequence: CASSLASTGGETQYF.

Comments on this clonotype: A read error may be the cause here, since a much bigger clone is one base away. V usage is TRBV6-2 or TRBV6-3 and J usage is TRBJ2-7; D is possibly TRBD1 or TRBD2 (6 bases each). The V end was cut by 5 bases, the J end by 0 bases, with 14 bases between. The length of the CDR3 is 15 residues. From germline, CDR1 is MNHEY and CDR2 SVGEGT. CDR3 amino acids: CASSGGYRASYEQYF. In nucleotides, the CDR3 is TGTGCCAGCAGTGGAGGGTACAGGGCCTCCTACGAGCAGTACTTC.

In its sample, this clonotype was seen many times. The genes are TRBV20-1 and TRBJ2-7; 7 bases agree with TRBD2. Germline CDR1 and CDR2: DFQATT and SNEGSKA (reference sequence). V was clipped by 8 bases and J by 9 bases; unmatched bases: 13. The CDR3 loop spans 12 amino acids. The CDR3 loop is CSCGGGSQGQYF. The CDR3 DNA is TGCAGTTGCGGTGGCGGGAGCCAGGGGCAGTACTTC.

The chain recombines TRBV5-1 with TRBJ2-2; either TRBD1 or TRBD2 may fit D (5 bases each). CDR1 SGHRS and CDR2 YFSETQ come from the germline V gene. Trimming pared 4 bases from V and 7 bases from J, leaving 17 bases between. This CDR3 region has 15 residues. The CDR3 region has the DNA TGCGCCAGCAGCACCCGGGACCCTGTTAGCGGGGAGCTGTTTTTT. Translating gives CASSTRDPVSGELFF.

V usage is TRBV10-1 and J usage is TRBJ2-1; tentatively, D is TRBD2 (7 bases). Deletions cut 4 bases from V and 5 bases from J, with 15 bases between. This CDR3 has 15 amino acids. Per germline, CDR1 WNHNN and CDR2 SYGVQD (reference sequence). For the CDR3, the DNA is TGCGCCAGCAGTGGGTCGTCCGGGGGGCACAATGAGCAGTTCTTC. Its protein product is CASSGSSGGHNEQFF.

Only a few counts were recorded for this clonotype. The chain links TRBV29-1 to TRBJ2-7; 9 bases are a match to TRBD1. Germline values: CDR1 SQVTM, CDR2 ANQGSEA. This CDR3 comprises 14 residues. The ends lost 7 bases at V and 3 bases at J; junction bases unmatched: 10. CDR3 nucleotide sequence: TGCAGCGCCGACGGGGGGACAGGGAACTACGAGCAGTACTTC. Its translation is CSADGGTGNYEQYF.

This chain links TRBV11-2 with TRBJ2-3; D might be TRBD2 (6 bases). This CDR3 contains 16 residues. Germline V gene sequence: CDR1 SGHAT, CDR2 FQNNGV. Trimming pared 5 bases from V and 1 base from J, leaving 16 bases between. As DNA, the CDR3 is TGTGCCAGCAGCCAAGAATGGTCTAGCGGCACAGATACGCAGTATTTT. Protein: CASSQEWSSGTDTQYF.

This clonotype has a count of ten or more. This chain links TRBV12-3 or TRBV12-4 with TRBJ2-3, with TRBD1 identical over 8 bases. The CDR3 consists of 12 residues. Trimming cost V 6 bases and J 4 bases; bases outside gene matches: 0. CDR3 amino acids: CASRTGADTQYF. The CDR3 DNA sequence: TGTGCCAGCAGGACAGGGGCAGATACGCAGTATTTT.

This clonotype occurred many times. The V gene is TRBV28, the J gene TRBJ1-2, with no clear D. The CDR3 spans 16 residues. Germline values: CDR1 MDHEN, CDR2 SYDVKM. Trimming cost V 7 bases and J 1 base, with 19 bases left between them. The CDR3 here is CASTVTGRSFNYGYTF. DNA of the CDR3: TGTGCCAGCACCGTTACGGGCCGGAGTTTTAACTATGGCTACACCTTC.

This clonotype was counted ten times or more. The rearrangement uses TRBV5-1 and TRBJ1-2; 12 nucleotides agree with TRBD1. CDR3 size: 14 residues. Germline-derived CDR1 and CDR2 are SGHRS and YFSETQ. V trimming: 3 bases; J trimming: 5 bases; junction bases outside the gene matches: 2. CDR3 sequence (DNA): TGCGCCAGCAGCTGGGACAGGGGGCCGTATGGCTACACCTTC. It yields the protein CASSWDRGPYGYTF. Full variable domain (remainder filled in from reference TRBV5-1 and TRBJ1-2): KAGVTQTPRYLIKTRGQQVTLSCSPISGHRSVSWYQQTPGQGLQFLFEYFSETQRNKGNFPGRFSGRQFSNSRSEMNVSTLELGDSALYLCASSWDRGPYGYTFGSGTRLTVV.

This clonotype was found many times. This CDR3 reads CASSSTSGANVLTF. DNA of the CDR3: TGTGCCAGCAGTTCTACTTCTGGGGCCAACGTCCTGACTTTC. The chain is built from TRBV27 and TRBJ2-6; D is unresolved. Deletions cut 4 bases from V and 1 base from J, with 5 bases between. The CDR3 runs to 14 residues. CDR1 and CDR2 from the germline V gene are MNHEY and SMNVEV (reference sequence).

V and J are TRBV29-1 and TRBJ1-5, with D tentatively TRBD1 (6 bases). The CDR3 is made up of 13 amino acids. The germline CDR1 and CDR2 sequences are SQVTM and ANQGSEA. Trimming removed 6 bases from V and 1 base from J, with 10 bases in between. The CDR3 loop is CSVGHSSNQPQHF. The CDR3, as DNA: TGCAGCGTGGGACACTCGAGCAATCAGCCCCAGCATTTT. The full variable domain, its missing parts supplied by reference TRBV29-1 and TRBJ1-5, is SAVISQKPSRDICQRGTSLTIQCQVDSQVTMMFWYRQQPGQSLTLIATANQGSEATYESGFVIDKFPISRPNLTFSTLTVSNMSPEDSSIYLCSVGHSSNQPQHFGDGTRLSIL.

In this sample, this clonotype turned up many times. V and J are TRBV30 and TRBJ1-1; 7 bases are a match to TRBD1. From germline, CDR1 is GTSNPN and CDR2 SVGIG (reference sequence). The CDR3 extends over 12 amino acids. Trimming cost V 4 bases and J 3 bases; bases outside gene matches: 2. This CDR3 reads CAWKGGYTEAFF. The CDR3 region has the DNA TGTGCCTGGAAAGGGGGCTACACTGAAGCTTTCTTT.

In nucleotides, the CDR3 is TGTGCCAGCGCATCACCGGGGCGGCGCTCTGGGGCCAACGTCCTGACTTTC. Protein: CASASPGRRSGANVLTF. The rearrangement joins TRBV27 to TRBJ2-6; the D call may be TRBD1 or TRBD2 (5 bases each). Trimming left V 8 bases short and J 0 bases short, with 17 bases between. This CDR3 is built from 17 residues. CDR1 is MNHEY and CDR2 is SMNVEV in the germline V gene (reference sequence).

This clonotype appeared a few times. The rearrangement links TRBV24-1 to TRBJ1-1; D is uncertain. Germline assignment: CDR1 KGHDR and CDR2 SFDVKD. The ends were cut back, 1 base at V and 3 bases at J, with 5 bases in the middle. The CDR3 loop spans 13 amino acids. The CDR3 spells CATSDLGDTEAFF. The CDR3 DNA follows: TGTGCCACCAGTGATTTAGGAGACACTGAAGCTTTCTTT.

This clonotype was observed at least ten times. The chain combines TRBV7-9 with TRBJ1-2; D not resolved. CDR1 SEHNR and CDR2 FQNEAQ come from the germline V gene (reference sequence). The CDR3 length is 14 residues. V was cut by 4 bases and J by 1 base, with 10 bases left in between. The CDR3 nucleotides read TGTGCCAGCAGCTGGGGAGACGGTAACTATGGCTACACCTTC. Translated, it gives CASSWGDGNYGYTF.

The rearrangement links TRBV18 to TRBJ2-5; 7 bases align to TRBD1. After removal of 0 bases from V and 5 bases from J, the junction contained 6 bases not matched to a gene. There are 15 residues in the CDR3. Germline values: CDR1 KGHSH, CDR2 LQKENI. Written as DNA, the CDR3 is TGTGCCAGCTCACCACCGATAGGGGGCCGGGAGACCCAGTACTTC. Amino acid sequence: CASSPPIGGRETQYF.

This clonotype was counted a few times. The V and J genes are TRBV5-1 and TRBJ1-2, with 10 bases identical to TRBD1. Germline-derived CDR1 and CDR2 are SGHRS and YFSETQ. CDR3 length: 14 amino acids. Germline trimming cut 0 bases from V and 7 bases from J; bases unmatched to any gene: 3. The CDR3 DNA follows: TGCGCCAGCAGCTTGGAAGGACAGGGGGTTGGCTACACCTTC. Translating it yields CASSLEGQGVGYTF.

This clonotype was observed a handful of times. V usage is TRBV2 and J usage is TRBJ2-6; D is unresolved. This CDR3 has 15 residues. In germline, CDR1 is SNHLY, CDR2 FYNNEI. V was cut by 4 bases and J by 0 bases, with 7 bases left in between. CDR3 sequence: CASSGQISGANVLTF. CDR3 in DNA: TGTGCCAGCAGTGGTCAGATCTCTGGGGCCAACGTCCTGACTTTC.

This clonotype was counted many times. The CDR3 loop reads CAWSVSTGGQPQHF. For the CDR3, the DNA is TGTGCCTGGAGTGTATCGACGGGGGGTCAGCCCCAGCATTTT. This chain joins TRBV30 and TRBJ1-5, with TRBD1 as a possible D gene (5 bases). The CDR3 contains 14 residues. Per germline, CDR1 GTSNPN and CDR2 SVGIG (reference sequence). The ends were cut back, 0 bases at V and 6 bases at J, with 12 bases in the middle.

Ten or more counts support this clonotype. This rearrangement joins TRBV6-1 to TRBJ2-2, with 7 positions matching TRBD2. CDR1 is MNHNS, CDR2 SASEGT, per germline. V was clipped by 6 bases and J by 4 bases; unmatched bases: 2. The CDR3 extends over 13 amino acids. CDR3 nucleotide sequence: TGTGCCAGCAGGGGGACTATCACCGGGGAGCTGTTTTTT. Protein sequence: CASRGTITGELFF.

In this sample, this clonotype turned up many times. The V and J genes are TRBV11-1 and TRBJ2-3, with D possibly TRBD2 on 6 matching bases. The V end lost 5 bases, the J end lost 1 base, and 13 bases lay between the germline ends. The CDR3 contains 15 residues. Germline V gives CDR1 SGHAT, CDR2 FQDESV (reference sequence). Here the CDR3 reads CASSQGWGGTDTQYF. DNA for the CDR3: TGTGCCAGCAGCCAAGGATGGGGGGGCACAGATACGCAGTATTTT.